The 18 T cell receptor beta chains presented below share a single source sample, sequenced in a study of OX40 agonist ivuxolimab in advanced cancers. TCRdb's table, derived via immunoSEQ multiplex PCR, lists solely in-frame clones and lacks some. The table records around 20,000 clones, under 90% of them present only once. Specimen: CD4+ or CD8+ T cells sorted from blood, collected in a trial of the OX40 agonist ivuxolimab. The receptor source for this set is an adult with an advanced solid tumor such as melanoma, head and neck, liver or kidney cancer.

The chain couples TRBV27 to TRBJ2-1, with 8 nucleotides matching TRBD2. Germline CDR1 reads MNHEY; CDR2 reads SMNVEV (reference sequence). The CDR3 contains 16 residues. The V gene end was trimmed by 3 bases and the J gene end by 5 bases; junction bases not matched to a gene: 9. CDR3 bases: TGTGCCAGCAGTTTTTATTCCGGGAGGGAGAACAATGAGCAGTTCTTC. Its protein product is CASSFYSGRENNEQFF.

CDR3 sequence: CASKNAGANQPQHF. In DNA form, the CDR3 reads TGTGCCAGCAAAAACGCCGGGGCAAATCAGCCCCAGCATTTT. This rearrangement joins TRBV28 to TRBJ1-5, with D possibly being TRBD1 (5 bases). This CDR3 is built from 14 residues. In germline, CDR1 is MDHEN, CDR2 SYDVKM. V was shortened by 7 bases and J by 4 bases, with 14 bases between the two germline ends. The entire variable domain, with the rest obtained from reference TRBV28 and TRBJ1-5, is as follows: DVKVTQSSRYLVKRTGEKVFLECVQDMDHENMFWYRQDPGLGLRLIYFSYDVKMKEKGDIPEGYSVSREKKERFSLILESASTNQTSMYLCASKNAGANQPQHFGDGTRLSIL.

The chain is built from TRBV7-3 and TRBJ2-3, with 11 nucleotides matching TRBD1. The CDR3 runs to 19 residues. Germline V lookup: CDR1 SGHTA, CDR2 FQGTGA. J gave up 3 bases and V 4 bases, and 15 bases lay outside the gene matches. The CDR3 reads CASSWKGQGVSSVTDTQYF. Written as DNA, the CDR3 is TGTGCCAGCAGCTGGAAGGGACAGGGGGTTAGTTCCGTGACAGATACGCAGTATTTT.

The chain has TRBV5-1 and TRBJ2-2, with unresolved D. The CDR3 loop spans 14 amino acids. Trimming removed 0 bases from V and 5 bases from J, with 8 bases in between. In germline, CDR1 is SGHRS, CDR2 YFSETQ. The chain's CDR3 is CASSLGGSTGELFF. CDR3 nucleotide sequence: TGCGCCAGCAGCTTGGGTGGGTCGACCGGGGAGCTGTTTTTT.

V gene TRBV10-3 combines with J gene TRBJ2-2; 9 bases map to TRBD1. Losses at the gene ends were 7 bases for V and 0 bases for J; bases not matched to a gene: 9. The CDR3 is 17 amino acids. Germline CDR1 reads ENHRY; CDR2 reads SYGVKD. The CDR3 DNA sequence: TGTGCCATCAAACCGCGACAGGGGGTTGCGAACACCGGGGAGCTGTTTTTT. It translates to CAIKPRQGVANTGELFF.

This clone occurred once. The gene calls are TRBV19 and TRBJ2-7, with no clear D. Trimming shortened V by 2 bases and J by 0 bases, and 5 bases separated the two germline ends. This CDR3 spans 13 amino acids. The germline V gene has CDR1 LNHDA and CDR2 SQIVND (reference sequence). CDR3 loop: CASSIIGSYEQYF. The CDR3 nucleotides are TGTGCCAGTAGTATAATTGGCTCCTACGAGCAGTACTTC.

The chain couples TRBV6-1 to TRBJ2-5, with 10 bases aligning to TRBD2. Trimming took 7 bases from V and 6 from J; bases not matched to a gene: 11. Germline assignment: CDR1 MNHNS and CDR2 SASEGT. The CDR3 sequence is 15 residues long. Here the CDR3 reads CASTTEAGGPKTQYF. CDR3 in DNA: TGTGCCAGCACAACAGAAGCGGGAGGGCCGAAGACCCAGTACTTC.

The J gene is TRBJ2-7, the V gene TRBV7-3; a possible D gene is TRBD1 (6 bases). Deletions cut 5 bases from V and 0 bases from J, with 8 bases between. The CDR3 spans 13 residues. Germline CDR1 SGHTA, CDR2 FQGTGA. CDR3 sequence: CASSPTGSYEQYF. The DNA for the CDR3 is TGTGCCAGCAGCCCGACAGGCTCCTACGAGCAGTACTTC.

CDR3 in amino acids: CASSLGTGVGNTIYF. CDR3 nucleotides: TGTGCCAGCAGTTTGGGGACAGGGGTCGGAAACACCATATATTTT. The J gene is TRBJ1-3, the V gene TRBV6-5; 10 bases match TRBD1. V lost 4 bases, J lost 4 bases, and 4 bases stayed unmatched. The length of the CDR3 is 15 residues. Germline V gene sequence: CDR1 MNHEY, CDR2 SVGAGI.

This chain uses TRBV11-2 with TRBJ1-1, with D perhaps TRBD1 (6 bases). The CDR3 runs 15 residues. The germline V and J ends were trimmed by 7 bases and 3 bases, with 18 bases remaining between them. Germline CDR1 reads SGHAT; CDR2 reads FQNNGV. The CDR3 region has the DNA TGTGCCAGCACGAAGGGGGGGGTGCGGGACACTGAAGCTTTCTTT. The encoded protein is CASTKGGVRDTEAFF.

This rearrangement joins TRBV5-1 to TRBJ1-4, with D possibly being TRBD1 (5 bases). Trimming left V 0 bases short and J 8 bases short, with 14 bases between. The CDR3 consists of 15 residues. CDR1 is SGHRS, CDR2 YFSETQ, per germline. The CDR3 DNA follows: TGCGCCAGCAGCTTGGCGGCGGGGGAGAGCGAAAAACTGTTTTTT. As protein: CASSLAAGESEKLFF. Looking up the rest from reference TRBV5-1 and TRBJ1-4 gives the full variable domain: KAGVTQTPRYLIKTRGQQVTLSCSPISGHRSVSWYQQTPGQGLQFLFEYFSETQRNKGNFPGRFSGRQFSNSRSEMNVSTLELGDSALYLCASSLAAGESEKLFFGSGTQLSVL.

The gene calls are TRBV4-1 and TRBJ1-1; TRBD1 agrees at 7 bases. CDR3 length: 18 amino acids. The germline V gene encodes CDR1 MGHRA and CDR2 YSYEKL. Trimming removed 3 bases from V and 4 bases from J; junction bases left unmatched: 17. Here the CDR3 DNA reads TGCGCCAGCAGCCACCCAGGGGGAACAGGGCTGTCTTCCACTGAAGCTTTCTTT. It translates to CASSHPGGTGLSSTEAFF.

The chain is built from TRBV6-4 and TRBJ1-2; D unresolved. V was clipped by 4 bases and J by 4 bases, with 13 bases between them. This CDR3 is built from 14 residues. Looked up from germline, CDR1 is MRHNA and CDR2 is SNTAGT. The CDR3 region is CASSAGPTSYGYTF. CDR3 nucleotide sequence: TGTGCCAGCAGTGCTGGGCCGACGTCCTATGGCTACACCTTC.

This clone was detected only a few times. The chain employs TRBV30 and TRBJ1-5; D remains ambiguous. V was cut by 0 bases and J by 6 bases, with 6 bases left in between. Germline CDR1 GTSNPN, CDR2 SVGIG (reference sequence). This CDR3 has 12 amino acids. This CDR3 reads CAWSVRSQPQHF. In DNA form, the CDR3 reads TGTGCCTGGAGTGTACGGAGTCAGCCCCAGCATTTT.

The chain carries TRBV6-6 and TRBJ1-5; D ambiguous. Germline V CDR1 and CDR2: MNHNY, SVGAGI (reference sequence). The CDR3 is made up of 12 amino acids. Trimming left V 6 bases short and J 5 bases short, with 8 bases between. CDR3 sequence reads: CASSGNYQPQHF. CDR3 in DNA: TGTGCCAGCAGCGGAAACTATCAGCCCCAGCATTTT.

The chain uses TRBV2 and TRBJ2-7; D is ambiguous. V gave up 8 bases and J gave up 1 base, with 15 bases separating them. Germline assignment: CDR1 SNHLY and CDR2 FYNNEI. CDR3 length: 14 residues. The CDR3: CASQADLGSYEQYF. The CDR3 nucleotides read TGTGCCAGCCAGGCTGACCTGGGTTCCTACGAGCAGTACTTC.

The chain couples TRBV19 to TRBJ1-5; the D gene is possibly TRBD1 (5 bases). Germline values: CDR1 LNHDA, CDR2 SQIVND (reference sequence). With 3 bases removed from V and 7 bases from J, the gap between germline ends came to 16 bases. There are 15 residues in the CDR3. This CDR3 is CASSIARAGGQPQHF. The CDR3 region has the DNA TGTGCCAGTAGTATTGCCAGGGCAGGAGGGCAGCCCCAGCATTTT.

CDR3 coding DNA: TGTGCCAGCAGCTTAGTCCCAGGGGGCCGGAACACTGAAGCTTTCTTT. It codes for CASSLVPGGRNTEAFF. The chain employs TRBV7-2 and TRBJ1-1, with 8 bases aligning to TRBD1. Germline trimming cut 1 base from V and 1 base from J; bases unmatched to any gene: 5. The CDR3 runs to 16 residues. Germline V lookup: CDR1 SGHTA, CDR2 FQGNSA.